The 20 T cell receptor beta chains listed next were all sequenced from one sample in a study of T cells in Graves' hyperthyroidism and ophthalmopathy. Researchers took RNA transcripts and amplified the TCR beta CDR3 regions from them. The HTBI primer set was used in a first-round RT-PCR of the TCR CDR3. TCRdb re-called the multiplex PCR reads through MiXCR, storing one row per CDR3 protein. This sample has about 400,000 distinct CDR3 sequences, with about 13% found just once. Material for sequencing was blood. The receptors were gathered from a woman between 18 and 29 years old with Graves' hyperthyroidism.

This chain links TRBV6-1 with TRBJ1-1, with 10 bases identical to TRBD1. Trimming took 6 bases from V and 5 from J; bases not matched to a gene: 6. Germline CDR1 reads MNHNS; CDR2 reads SASEGT. CDR3 length: 14 amino acids. CDR3 coding DNA: TGTGCCAGCAGCTGGACAGGGGGTGAGACTGAAGCTTTCTTT. Translated, it gives CASSWTGGETEAFF.

This clonotype showed up many times. The CDR3 bases are TGTGCCAGCAGTGGGGTAGCGGACGATGAGCAGTTCTTC. It is translated as CASSGVADDEQFF. The rearrangement joins TRBV2 to TRBJ2-1, with a weak D call TRBD2 (6 bases). Germline V gives CDR1 SNHLY, CDR2 FYNNEI. There are 13 residues in the CDR3. V was shortened by 4 bases and J by 8 bases, with 12 bases between the two germline ends.

At least ten counts were recorded for this clonotype. This chain connects TRBV2 to TRBJ1-5; no definite D call. Germline V CDR1 and CDR2: SNHLY, FYNNEI. Trimming left V 2 bases short and J 5 bases short, with 7 bases between. The CDR3 contains 13 residues. CDR3 in DNA: TGTGCCAGCAGTGAAACAGCAGATCAGCCCCAGCATTTT. Its protein is CASSETADQPQHF.

This clonotype was seen a few times. The rearrangement joins TRBV19 to TRBJ1-1; D not resolved. This CDR3 region has 13 residues. V lost 6 bases, J lost 4 bases, and 12 bases lay in between. Germline lookup yields CDR1 LNHDA and CDR2 SQIVND (reference sequence). CDR3 region: CASRTKEATEAFF. CDR3 coding DNA: TGTGCCAGTAGGACAAAGGAAGCCACTGAAGCTTTCTTT. Full variable domain (missing parts from reference TRBV19 and TRBJ1-1): DGGITQSPKYLFRKEGQNVTLSCEQNLNHDAMYWYRQDPGQGLRLIYYSQIVNDFQKGDIAEGYSVSREKKESFPLTVTSAQKNPTAFYLCASRTKEATEAFFGQGTRLTVV.

This clonotype was counted only a few times. This chain joins TRBV5-1 and TRBJ1-1; 7 nucleotides line up with TRBD1. The V gene's germline CDR1 is SGHRS and CDR2 YFSETQ. The trim removed 6 bases at V and 4 bases at J, leaving 18 bases unmatched. CDR3 length equals 17 residues. The CDR3 sequence is CASTQYQRTGMSTEAFF. The CDR3 DNA reads TGCGCCAGCACCCAATATCAACGGACAGGAATGAGCACTGAAGCTTTCTTT.

In this sample, this clonotype turned up a few times. This rearrangement joins TRBV11-1 to TRBJ2-7, with 8 bases matching TRBD1. This CDR3 region has 14 residues. J gave up 5 bases and V 2 bases, and 5 bases lay outside the gene matches. Germline assignment: CDR1 SGHAT and CDR2 FQDESV (reference sequence). The DNA for the CDR3 is TGTGCCAGCAGCTTATGGACAGGGACCCACGAGCAGTACTTC. Its translation is CASSLWTGTHEQYF.

This clonotype was counted many times. This chain joins TRBV7-2 and TRBJ2-7; D is unclear. CDR1 and CDR2 (germline): SGHTA, FQGNSA. Trimming pared 1 base from V and 3 bases from J, leaving 10 bases between. There are 14 residues in the CDR3. This chain's CDR3 is CASSLVRMGYEQYF. The CDR3, as DNA: TGTGCCAGCAGCTTAGTTCGTATGGGCTACGAGCAGTACTTC. The whole variable domain, filled in from reference TRBV7-2 and TRBJ2-7, reads GAGVSQSPSNKVTEKGKDVELRCDPISGHTALYWYRQSLGQGLEFLIYFQGNSAPDKSGLPSDRFSAERTGGSVSTLTIQRTQQEDSAVYLCASSLVRMGYEQYFGPGTRLTVT.

The table lists this clonotype with many counts. The chain combines TRBV11-2 with TRBJ2-7; TRBD2 agrees at 12 bases. The J segment lost 4 bases and the V segment lost 5 bases, leaving 6 bases of the junction unmatched. This CDR3 is built from 15 residues. Germline V gene sequence: CDR1 SGHAT, CDR2 FQNNGV. The CDR3, as DNA: TGTGCCAGCAGCAAACAGACTAGCGGGGGTTACGAGCAGTACTTC. Protein: CASSKQTSGGYEQYF.

This clonotype has at least ten counts. This chain links TRBV6-1 with TRBJ2-2; TRBD1 is a possible D gene (5 bases). Between the trimmed V and J ends, which lost 4 bases and 5 bases, there was a span of 14 bases. Germline assignment: CDR1 MNHNS and CDR2 SASEGT. CDR3 length equals 15 residues. This chain's CDR3 is CASSVRQGMTGELFF. The DNA for the CDR3 is TGTGCCAGCAGTGTACGCCAGGGTATGACCGGGGAGCTGTTTTTT.

In this sample, this clonotype turned up many times. The chain has TRBV13 and TRBJ1-1; 7 nucleotides align to TRBD1. The CDR3 is made up of 18 amino acids. Germline CDR1 is PRHDT and CDR2 is FYEKMQ (reference sequence). J was trimmed by 3 bases and V by 0 bases; bases with no gene match: 13. The CDR3 DNA reads as TGTGCCAGCAGCTTAGGCCTACCTGGGACAGCGGGGGACACTGAAGCTTTCTTT. Translated, it gives CASSLGLPGTAGDTEAFF.

This clonotype was recorded at least ten times. The V gene is TRBV27, the J gene TRBJ2-1; tentative D call: TRBD2 (6 bases). CDR3 length: 16 residues. Per germline, CDR1 MNHEY and CDR2 SMNVEV (reference sequence). The V gene lost 4 bases and the J gene lost 8 bases, with 21 bases spanning the gap. CDR3 amino acids: CASSWSGGMSWDEQFF. The CDR3 bases are TGTGCCAGCAGTTGGTCCGGCGGGATGTCATGGGATGAGCAGTTCTTC.

This clonotype appeared a few times. The V gene is TRBV3-1, the J gene TRBJ2-1; D gene unclear. Germline V gene lookup returns CDR1 LGHDT and CDR2 YNNKEL (reference sequence). The CDR3 extends over 15 amino acids. Trimming cost V 0 bases and J 14 bases, with 20 bases left between them. CDR3: CASSQDRSSRIPEFF. CDR3 coding DNA: TGTGCCAGCAGCCAAGATAGGTCATCCAGGATCCCTGAGTTCTTC.

This clonotype showed up many times. The chain combines TRBV6-1 with TRBJ2-3; 7 nucleotides line up with TRBD1. Germline V gene data show CDR1 as MNHNS and CDR2 as SASEGT. With 6 bases clipped from V and 0 bases from J, the junction kept 3 bases outside the gene matches. The CDR3 length is 14 residues. CDR3 in amino acids: CASSWTGSTDTQYF. In nucleotides, the CDR3 is TGTGCCAGCAGCTGGACAGGCAGCACAGATACGCAGTATTTT.

This clonotype was seen repeatedly, ten times or more. The chain combines TRBV20-1 with TRBJ2-7, with unresolved D. Looked up from germline, CDR1 is DFQATT and CDR2 is SNEGSKA (reference sequence). V was cut by 7 bases and J by 6 bases, with 16 bases left in between. The CDR3 extends over 12 amino acids. CDR3 region: CSGGRRPLEQYF. The CDR3 nucleotides are TGCAGTGGGGGAAGGCGTCCGCTCGAGCAGTACTTC.

This clonotype was seen only a few times. This may arise from a read error, as a much more abundant clone is one base away. J is TRBJ1-5 and V is TRBV20-1; TRBD1 matches at 8 bases. This CDR3 comprises 14 residues. V was clipped by 1 base and J by 6 bases; unmatched bases: 5. Germline V gene sequence: CDR1 DFQATT, CDR2 SNEGSKA (reference sequence). In nucleotides, the CDR3 is TGCAGTGCTAGAGCGTGGACAGGGCTTCAGCCCCAGCATTTT. Protein sequence: CSARAWTGLQPQHF.

Ten or more counts support this clonotype. The gene calls are TRBV28 and TRBJ2-7; D ambiguous. V was pared by 6 bases and J by 2 bases, with 11 bases between. Germline V gene lookup returns CDR1 MDHEN and CDR2 SYDVKM. This CDR3 has 13 residues. CDR3 bases: TGTGCCAGCAGGTCCCCTGGGCCCTACGAGCAGTACTTC. Amino acid sequence: CASRSPGPYEQYF.

V is TRBV27 and J is TRBJ2-3; 9 bases map to TRBD1. The V segment lost 7 bases and the J segment 1 base; nucleotides outside the gene matches: 9. The germline V gene encodes CDR1 MNHEY and CDR2 SMNVEV (reference sequence). The CDR3 has 16 residues. The CDR3 loop is CASTPSTGGRTDTQYF. CDR3 sequence (DNA): TGTGCCAGCACCCCCTCGACAGGGGGGCGCACAGATACGCAGTATTTT.

This clonotype occurred many times. This chain uses TRBV29-1 with TRBJ2-7; 9 positions agree with TRBD1. The junction had 3 bases not matched to a gene; V was cut back by 7 bases and J by 5 bases. Germline CDR1 and CDR2: SQVTM and ANQGSEA. The CDR3 contains 11 residues. CDR3 coding DNA: TGCAGCGGCGGACAGGGGAACGAGCAGTACTTC. Amino acids: CSGGQGNEQYF.

This clonotype was seen just once. The V and J genes are TRBV7-3 and TRBJ2-7; tentatively, D is TRBD2 (6 bases). The CDR3 totals 15 residues. With 2 bases removed from V and 0 bases from J, the gap between germline ends came to 11 bases. Germline V gene lookup returns CDR1 SGHTA and CDR2 FQGTGA. The DNA of the CDR3 is TGTGCCAGCAGCTTAGGGACTTTTAGCTCCTACGAGCAGTACTTC. This codes for CASSLGTFSSYEQYF.

This clonotype has a count of ten or more. The chain combines TRBV29-1 with TRBJ1-2, with no clear D. Germline values: CDR1 SQVTM, CDR2 ANQGSEA. The V gene lost 0 bases and the J gene lost 1 base, with 9 bases spanning the gap. The CDR3 covers 14 residues. DNA for the CDR3: TGCAGCGTTGAAGATGATGCCTATAACTATGGCTACACCTTC. Its translation: CSVEDDAYNYGYTF.